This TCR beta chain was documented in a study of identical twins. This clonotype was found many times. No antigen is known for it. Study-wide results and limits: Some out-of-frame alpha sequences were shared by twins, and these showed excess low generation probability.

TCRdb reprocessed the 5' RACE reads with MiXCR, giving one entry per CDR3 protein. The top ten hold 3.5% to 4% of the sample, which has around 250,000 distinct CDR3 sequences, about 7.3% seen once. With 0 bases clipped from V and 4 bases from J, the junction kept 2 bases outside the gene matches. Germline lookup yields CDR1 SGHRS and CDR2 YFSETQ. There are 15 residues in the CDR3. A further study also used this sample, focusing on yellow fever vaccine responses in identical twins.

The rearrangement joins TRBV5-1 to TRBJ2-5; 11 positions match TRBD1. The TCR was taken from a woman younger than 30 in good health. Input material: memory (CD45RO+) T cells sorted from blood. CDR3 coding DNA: TGCGCCAGCAGCTTGGCCGGGACAGGGGGAGAGACCCAGTACTTC. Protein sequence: CASSLAGTGGETQYF.